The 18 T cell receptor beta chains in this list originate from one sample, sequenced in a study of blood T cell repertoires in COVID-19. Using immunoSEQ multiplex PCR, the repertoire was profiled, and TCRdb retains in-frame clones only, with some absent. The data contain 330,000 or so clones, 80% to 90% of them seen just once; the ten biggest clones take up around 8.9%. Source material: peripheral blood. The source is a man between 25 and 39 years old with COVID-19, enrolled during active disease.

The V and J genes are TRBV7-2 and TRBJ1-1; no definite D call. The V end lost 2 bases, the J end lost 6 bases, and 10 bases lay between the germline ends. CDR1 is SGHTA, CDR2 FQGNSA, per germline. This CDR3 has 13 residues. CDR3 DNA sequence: TGTGCCAGCAGCTTACGGGGTACGGCTGAAGCTTTCTTT. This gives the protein CASSLRGTAEAFF.

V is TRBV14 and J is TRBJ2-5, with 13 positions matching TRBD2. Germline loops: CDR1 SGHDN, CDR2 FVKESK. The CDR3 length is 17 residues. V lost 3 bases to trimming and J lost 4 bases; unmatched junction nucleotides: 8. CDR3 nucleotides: TGTGCCAGCAGCCAGCCCCAGGGACTAGCGGGGCCAGAGACCCAGTACTTC. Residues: CASSQPQGLAGPETQYF.

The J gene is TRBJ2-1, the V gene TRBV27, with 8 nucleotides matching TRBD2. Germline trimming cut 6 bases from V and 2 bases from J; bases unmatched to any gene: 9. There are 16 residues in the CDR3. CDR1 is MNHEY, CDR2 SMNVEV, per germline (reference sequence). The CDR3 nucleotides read TGTGCCAGCAGAATATCTCTAGCGGGTGCCTACAATGAGCAGTTCTTC. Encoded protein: CASRISLAGAYNEQFF.

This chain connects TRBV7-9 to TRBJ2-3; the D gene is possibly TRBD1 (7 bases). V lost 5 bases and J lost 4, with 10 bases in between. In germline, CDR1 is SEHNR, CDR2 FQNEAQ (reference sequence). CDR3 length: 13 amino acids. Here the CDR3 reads CASSTGEADTQYF. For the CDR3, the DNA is TGTGCCAGCAGCACAGGGGAGGCAGATACGCAGTATTTT.

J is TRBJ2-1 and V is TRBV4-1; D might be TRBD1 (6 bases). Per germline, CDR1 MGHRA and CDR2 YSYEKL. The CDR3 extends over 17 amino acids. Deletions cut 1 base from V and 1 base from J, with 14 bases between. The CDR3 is CASSQGTQGWSYNEQFF. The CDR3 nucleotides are TGCGCCAGCAGCCAAGGTACGCAGGGGTGGTCCTACAATGAGCAGTTCTTC.

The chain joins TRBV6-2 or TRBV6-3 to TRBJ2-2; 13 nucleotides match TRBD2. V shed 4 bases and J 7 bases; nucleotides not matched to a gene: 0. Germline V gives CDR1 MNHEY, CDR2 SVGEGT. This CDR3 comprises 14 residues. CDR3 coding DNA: TGTGCCAGCAGTTGGACTAGCGGGAGCGGGGAGCTGTTTTTT. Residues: CASSWTSGSGELFF.

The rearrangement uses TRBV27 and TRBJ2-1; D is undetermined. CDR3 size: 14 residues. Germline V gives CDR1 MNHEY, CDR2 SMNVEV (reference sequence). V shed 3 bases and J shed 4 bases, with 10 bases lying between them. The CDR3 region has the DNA TGTGCCAGCAGTTTTGGTTCGGTGTACAATGAGCAGTTCTTC. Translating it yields CASSFGSVYNEQFF.

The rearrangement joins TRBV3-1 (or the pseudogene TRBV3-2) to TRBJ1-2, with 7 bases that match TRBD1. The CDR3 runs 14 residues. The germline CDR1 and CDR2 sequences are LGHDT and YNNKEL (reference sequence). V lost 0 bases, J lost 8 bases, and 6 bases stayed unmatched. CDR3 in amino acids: CASSQDLTGRGYTF. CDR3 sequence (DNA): TGTGCCAGCAGCCAAGATTTGACAGGGCGGGGCTACACCTTC.

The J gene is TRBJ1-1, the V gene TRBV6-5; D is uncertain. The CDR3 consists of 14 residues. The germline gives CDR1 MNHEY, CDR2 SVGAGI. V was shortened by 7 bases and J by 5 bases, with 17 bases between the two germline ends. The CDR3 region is CASNTPTPRTEAFF. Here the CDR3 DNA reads TGTGCCAGCAATACCCCAACCCCGCGGACTGAAGCTTTCTTT.

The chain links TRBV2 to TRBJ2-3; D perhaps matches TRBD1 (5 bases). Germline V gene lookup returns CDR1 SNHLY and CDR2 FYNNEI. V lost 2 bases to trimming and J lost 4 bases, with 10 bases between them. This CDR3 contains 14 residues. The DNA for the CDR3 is TGTGCCAGCAGTGAATCCCAGGGCCCAGATACGCAGTATTTT. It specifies CASSESQGPDTQYF.

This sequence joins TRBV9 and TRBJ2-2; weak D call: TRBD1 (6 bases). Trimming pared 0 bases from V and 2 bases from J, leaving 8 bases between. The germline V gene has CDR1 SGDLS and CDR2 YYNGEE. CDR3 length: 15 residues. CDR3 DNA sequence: TGTGCCAGCAGCGTAGGACAGGTCAACACCGGGGAGCTGTTTTTT. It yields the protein CASSVGQVNTGELFF.

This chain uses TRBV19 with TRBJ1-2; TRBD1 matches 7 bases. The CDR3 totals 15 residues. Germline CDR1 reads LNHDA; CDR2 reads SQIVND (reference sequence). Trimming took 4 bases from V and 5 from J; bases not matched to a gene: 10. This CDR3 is CASSTPRTGGYGYTF. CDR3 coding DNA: TGTGCCAGTAGTACTCCCCGGACAGGTGGATATGGCTACACCTTC. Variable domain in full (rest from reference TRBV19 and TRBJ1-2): DGGITQSPKYLFRKEGQNVTLSCEQNLNHDAMYWYRQDPGQGLRLIYYSQIVNDFQKGDIAEGYSVSREKKESFPLTVTSAQKNPTAFYLCASSTPRTGGYGYTFGSGTRLTVV.

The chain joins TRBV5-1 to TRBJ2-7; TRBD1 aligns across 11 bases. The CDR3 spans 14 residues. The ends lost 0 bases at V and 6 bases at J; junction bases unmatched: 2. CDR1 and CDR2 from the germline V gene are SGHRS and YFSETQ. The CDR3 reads CASSLVGTGGEQYF. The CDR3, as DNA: TGCGCCAGCAGCTTGGTTGGGACAGGGGGCGAGCAGTACTTC.

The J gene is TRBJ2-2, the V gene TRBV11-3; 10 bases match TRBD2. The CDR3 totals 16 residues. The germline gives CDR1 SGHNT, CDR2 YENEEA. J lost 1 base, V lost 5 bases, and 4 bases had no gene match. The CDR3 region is CASSPRTSGNTGELFF. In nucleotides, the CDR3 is TGTGCCAGCAGCCCACGGACTAGCGGGAACACCGGGGAGCTGTTTTTT.

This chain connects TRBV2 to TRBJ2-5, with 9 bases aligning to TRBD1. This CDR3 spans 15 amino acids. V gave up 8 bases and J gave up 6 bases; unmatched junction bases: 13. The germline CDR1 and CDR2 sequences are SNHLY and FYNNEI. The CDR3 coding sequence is TGTGCCAGCGTCCGGGACAGGGTGCCCGAAAAGACCCAGTACTTC. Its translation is CASVRDRVPEKTQYF.

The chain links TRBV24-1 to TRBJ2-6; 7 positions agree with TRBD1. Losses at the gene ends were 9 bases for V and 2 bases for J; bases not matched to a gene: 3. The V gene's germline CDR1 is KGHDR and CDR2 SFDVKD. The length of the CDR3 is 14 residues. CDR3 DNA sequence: TGTGCCACCGAGGACAGGACTGGGGCCAACGTCCTGACTTTC. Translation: CATEDRTGANVLTF.

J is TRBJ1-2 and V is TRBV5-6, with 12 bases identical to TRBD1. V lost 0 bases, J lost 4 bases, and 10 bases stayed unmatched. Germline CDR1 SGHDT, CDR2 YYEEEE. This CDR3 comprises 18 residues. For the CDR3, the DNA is TGTGCCAGCAGCTTGGCGGGGACAGGGGGCAGATTGGCCTATGGCTACACCTTC. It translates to CASSLAGTGGRLAYGYTF.

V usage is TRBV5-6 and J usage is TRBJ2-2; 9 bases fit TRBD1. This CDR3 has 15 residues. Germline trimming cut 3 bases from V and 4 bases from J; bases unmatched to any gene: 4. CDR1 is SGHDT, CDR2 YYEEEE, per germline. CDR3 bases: TGTGCCAGCAGCTACCGGGACAGGGCCACCGGGGAGCTGTTTTTT. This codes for CASSYRDRATGELFF.